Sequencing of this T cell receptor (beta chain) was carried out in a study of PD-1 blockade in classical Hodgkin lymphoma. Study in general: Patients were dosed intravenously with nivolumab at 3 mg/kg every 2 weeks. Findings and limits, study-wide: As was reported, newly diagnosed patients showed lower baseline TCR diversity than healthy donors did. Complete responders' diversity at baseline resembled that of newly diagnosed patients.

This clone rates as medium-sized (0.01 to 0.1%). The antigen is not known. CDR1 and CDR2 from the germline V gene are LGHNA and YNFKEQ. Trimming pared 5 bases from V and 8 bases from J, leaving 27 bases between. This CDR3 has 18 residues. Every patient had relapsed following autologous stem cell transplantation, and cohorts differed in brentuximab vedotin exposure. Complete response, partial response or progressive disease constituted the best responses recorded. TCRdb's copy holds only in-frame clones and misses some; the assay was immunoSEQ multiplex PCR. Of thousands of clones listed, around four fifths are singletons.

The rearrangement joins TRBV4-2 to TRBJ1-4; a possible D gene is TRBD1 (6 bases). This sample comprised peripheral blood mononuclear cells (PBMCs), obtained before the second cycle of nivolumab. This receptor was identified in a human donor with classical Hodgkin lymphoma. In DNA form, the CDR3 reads TGTGCCAGCAGCGGGACGGGGGGCATATCCGGAGTGCTAGAAAAACTGTTTTTT. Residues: CASSGTGGISGVLEKLFF.